The 31 T cell receptor beta chains below were found in one sample sequenced in a study of sequential checkpoint blockade in melanoma. As for treatment: randomized to nivolumab then ipilimumab (arm A) or the reverse (arm B). TCRdb's table, derived via immunoSEQ multiplex PCR, lists solely in-frame clones and lacks some. The repertoire consists of about 10,000 clones, with roughly 80% occurring once and the leading ten covering about an eighth. Sequenced material: CD8+ T cells sorted from blood (inferred from file names), taken from a patient given nivolumab and ipilimumab in sequence. The source of these receptors is a human donor with melanoma.

V and J are TRBV2 and TRBJ2-1, with a weak D call TRBD2 (6 bases). CDR3 length: 16 residues. V lost 2 bases and J 5 bases, leaving 16 bases between the germline ends. Germline V gene sequence: CDR1 SNHLY, CDR2 FYNNEI. The CDR3 loop reads CASSEHGLARDNEQFF. CDR3 nucleotide sequence: TGTGCCAGCAGTGAACATGGGCTAGCGAGGGACAATGAGCAGTTCTTC.

The CDR3 DNA reads TGTGCCAGCAGCGCCGAGGGGGGGCCAGGCACCGGGGAGCTGTTTTTT. Translation: CASSAEGGPGTGELFF. The V gene is TRBV9, the J gene TRBJ2-2, with D perhaps TRBD2 (7 bases). In germline, CDR1 is SGDLS, CDR2 YYNGEE. This CDR3 comprises 16 residues. V gave up 3 bases and J gave up 4 bases, with 16 bases separating them.

The rearrangement joins TRBV19 to TRBJ1-1; D ambiguous. Germline V gives CDR1 LNHDA, CDR2 SQIVND (reference sequence). The CDR3 has 11 residues. Trimming shortened V by 7 bases and J by 1 base, and 4 bases separated the two germline ends. CDR3 amino acids: CASTGNTEAFF. As DNA, the CDR3 is TGTGCCAGTACAGGGAACACTGAAGCTTTCTTT. The whole variable domain, filled in from reference TRBV19 and TRBJ1-1, reads DGGITQSPKYLFRKEGQNVTLSCEQNLNHDAMYWYRQDPGQGLRLIYYSQIVNDFQKGDIAEGYSVSREKKESFPLTVTSAQKNPTAFYLCASTGNTEAFFGQGTRLTVV.

A note on this clone: The sample has other DNA sequences that encode this CDR3 too. The genes are TRBV27 and TRBJ2-7, with 7 positions matching TRBD1. This CDR3 has 13 residues. The V and J ends lost 3 bases and 3 bases, in that order; junction bases with no gene match: 2. Germline values: CDR1 MNHEY, CDR2 SMNVEV (reference sequence). CDR3 sequence: CASSLAGGYEQYF. CDR3 coding DNA: TGTGCCAGCAGTTTGGCAGGGGGCTACGAGCAGTACTTC.

This clone was detected once. The CDR3 region is CATSRQEGGSTDTQYF. CDR3 bases: TGTGCCACCAGCAGACAAGAAGGGGGTAGCACAGATACGCAGTATTTT. The V and J genes are TRBV15 and TRBJ2-3; possibly TRBD1 for D (6 bases). Trimming stripped 2 bases from V and 0 bases from J, with 12 bases between. This CDR3 is 16 amino acids long. Germline CDR1 reads LNHNV; CDR2 reads YYDKDF (reference sequence).

By its share, this clone is medium-sized. J is TRBJ2-1 and V is TRBV7-9, with D possibly TRBD1 on 6 matching bases. The V end lost 4 bases, the J end lost 9 bases, and 10 bases lay between the germline ends. This CDR3 is 12 amino acids long. Germline V lookup: CDR1 SEHNR, CDR2 FQNEAQ (reference sequence). The CDR3 DNA follows: TGTGCCAGCAGCTCTATAGGGGGTGAGCAGTTCTTC. This gives the protein CASSSIGGEQFF.

The rearrangement links TRBV29-1 to TRBJ2-7; 11 bases fit TRBD2. The CDR3 has 13 amino acids. Losses at the gene ends were 7 bases for V and 3 bases for J; bases not matched to a gene: 5. CDR1 and CDR2 from the germline V gene are SQVTM and ANQGSEA. CDR3 sequence reads: CSAGLAGLYEQYF. The DNA for the CDR3 is TGCAGCGCCGGACTAGCGGGTCTCTACGAGCAGTACTTC.

The CDR3 coding sequence is TGTGCCAGTAGTATGGGGACTAGCGGGAGTCTGTACGAGCAGTACTTC. This gives the protein CASSMGTSGSLYEQYF. The genes are TRBV19 and TRBJ2-7; 14 nucleotides agree with TRBD2. Trimming took 3 bases from V and 4 from J; bases not matched to a gene: 5. The CDR3 is 16 residues long. Germline CDR1 LNHDA, CDR2 SQIVND (reference sequence).

V gene TRBV9 combines with J gene TRBJ2-1, with 8 bases identical to TRBD2. The V gene's germline CDR1 is SGDLS and CDR2 YYNGEE. The CDR3 loop spans 15 amino acids. Unmatched junction bases numbered 8, after V lost 0 bases and J lost 9 bases. The CDR3 DNA follows: TGTGCCAGCAGCGTAGGTAGCGGGATTCCGGGTGAGCAGTTCTTC. Its translation is CASSVGSGIPGEQFF.

V is TRBV9 and J is TRBJ2-1, with D unresolved. CDR1 is SGDLS and CDR2 is YYNGEE in the germline V gene. The CDR3 consists of 13 residues. V was cut by 0 bases and J by 9 bases, with 10 bases left in between. The chain's CDR3 is CASSVVAEREQFF. CDR3 nucleotides: TGTGCCAGCAGCGTAGTTGCGGAGCGTGAGCAGTTCTTC.

This clone has a handful of counts. The genes are TRBV6-6 and TRBJ2-7, with 7 bases that match TRBD1. Germline V gene sequence: CDR1 MNHNY, CDR2 SVGAGI (reference sequence). The V gene end was trimmed by 9 bases and the J gene end by 3 bases; junction bases not matched to a gene: 5. This CDR3 has 12 residues. The CDR3 loop is CASWTGNYEQYF. The DNA for the CDR3 is TGTGCCAGTTGGACAGGTAACTACGAGCAGTACTTC.

J is TRBJ2-7 and V is TRBV29-1, with D perhaps matching TRBD1 (6 bases). This CDR3 region has 15 residues. Trimming pared 2 bases from V and 0 bases from J, leaving 14 bases between. The germline gives CDR1 SQVTM, CDR2 ANQGSEA. Here the CDR3 DNA reads TGCAGCGTTGAATCGGCAGGGGCCATCTCCTACGAGCAGTACTTC. Amino acids: CSVESAGAISYEQYF.

The chain employs TRBV7-6 and TRBJ1-4; 8 bases are shared with TRBD1. Germline CDR1 SGHVS, CDR2 FNYEAQ. The CDR3 runs 16 residues. Trimming at V came to 5 bases and at J to 2 bases, leaving 7 bases not matched to a gene. The CDR3 sequence: CASSPDREGTNEKLFF. In DNA form, the CDR3 reads TGTGCCAGCAGCCCGGACAGGGAAGGGACTAATGAAAAACTGTTTTTT.

The J gene is TRBJ1-5, the V gene TRBV7-9; TRBD1 is a possible D gene (6 bases). Trimming stripped 5 bases from V and 0 bases from J, with 17 bases between. The germline V gene encodes CDR1 SEHNR and CDR2 FQNEAQ (reference sequence). CDR3 length: 17 amino acids. The DNA of the CDR3 is TGTGCCAGCAGCGGGGAGGGGGGGGCTTATAGCAATCAGCCCCAGCATTTT. It yields the protein CASSGEGGAYSNQPQHF.

V and J are TRBV2 and TRBJ2-7; D gene ambiguous. V lost 3 bases and J 5 bases, leaving 8 bases between the germline ends. Germline CDR1 and CDR2: SNHLY and FYNNEI. The CDR3 is 12 residues long. Written as DNA, the CDR3 is TGTGCCAGCAGTGAGTTTTTCGACGAGCAGTACTTC. Amino acid sequence: CASSEFFDEQYF.

This chain links TRBV27 with TRBJ2-6; D possibly corresponds to TRBD2 (6 bases). Trimming took 6 bases from V and 2 from J, leaving 8 bases between them. Germline loops: CDR1 MNHEY, CDR2 SMNVEV (reference sequence). The CDR3 has 14 residues. The DNA of the CDR3 is TGTGCCAGCAGGTCGGGGGCTGGGGCCAACGTCCTGACTTTC. Residues: CASRSGAGANVLTF.

This clone showed up just a few times. This chain links TRBV15 with TRBJ2-6; TRBD2 agrees at 10 bases. The germline V gene has CDR1 LNHNV and CDR2 YYDKDF (reference sequence). J gave up 0 bases and V 3 bases, and 8 bases lay outside the gene matches. CDR3 length: 19 amino acids. The CDR3 is CATSRAGLAEFSGANVLTF. The CDR3 DNA follows: TGTGCCACCAGCAGGGCTGGACTAGCGGAGTTCTCTGGGGCCAACGTCCTGACTTTC.

CDR3 coding DNA: TGTGCCAGCAGTTCTATAAGTAACTATGGCTACACCTTC. It encodes CASSSISNYGYTF. J is TRBJ1-2 and V is TRBV14; the D is unclear. Germline assignment: CDR1 SGHDN and CDR2 FVKESK. V was trimmed by 6 bases and J by 1 base, leaving 9 bases between them. This CDR3 comprises 13 residues.

Comment on this clone: One end of the junction does not line up with germline, which may come from a read error. The rearrangement joins TRBV4-3 to TRBJ2-5; 13 bases fit TRBD2. The germline CDR1 and CDR2 sequences are LGHNA and YSLEER. This CDR3 is built from 17 residues. The CDR3 region has the DNA TGCGCCAGCAACCAAGGACTAGCGGGAGACAGGGGAGAGACCCAGTACTTC. As protein: CASNQGLAGDRGETQYF.

The CDR3 bases are TGTGCCAGCAGCTCCACGGGACAGCTAAACACTGAAGCTTTCTTT. Translation: CASSSTGQLNTEAFF. V gene TRBV7-8 combines with J gene TRBJ1-1; 7 bases fit TRBD1. Germline-derived CDR1 and CDR2 are SGHVS and FQNEAQ. The CDR3 is made up of 15 amino acids. The ends lost 4 bases at V and 2 bases at J; junction bases unmatched: 7.

Of note for this clone: One junction end does not reproduce the germline sequence, and a read error may be involved. V is TRBV7-9 and J is TRBJ2-7, with D possibly matching TRBD2 (5 bases). The CDR3 loop spans 13 amino acids. Per germline, CDR1 SEHNR and CDR2 FQNEAQ (reference sequence). The CDR3 here is CASSFAKLDERYF. CDR3 coding DNA: TGTGCCAGCAGCTTCGCAAAACTAGACGAGCGGTACTTC.

The genes are TRBV15 and TRBJ2-7, with unresolved D. This CDR3 region has 13 residues. Trimming stripped 0 bases from V and 4 bases from J, with 7 bases between. Germline V lookup: CDR1 LNHNV, CDR2 YYDKDF (reference sequence). CDR3 bases: TGTGCCACCAGCAGAGATCAGTGGTACGAGCAGTACTTC. Amino acids: CATSRDQWYEQYF.

The chain is built from TRBV5-5 and TRBJ1-1; D not resolved. CDR3 size: 11 residues. CDR1 SGHKS and CDR2 YYEKEE come from the germline V gene (reference sequence). Trimming removed 2 bases at V and 6 bases at J, with 5 bases between. The CDR3 region has the DNA TGTGCCAGCAGCTTAACGGCTGAAGCTTTCTTT. Residues: CASSLTAEAFF. Full variable domain (outside the CDR3, taken from reference TRBV5-5 and TRBJ1-1): DAGVTQSPTHLIKTRGQQVTLRCSPISGHKSVSWYQQVLGQGPQFIFQYYEKEERGRGNFPDRFSARQFPNYSSELNVNALLLGDSALYLCASSLTAEAFFGQGTRLTVV.

The V and J genes are TRBV7-3 and TRBJ2-1, with 11 bases aligning to TRBD2. The V and J ends lost 4 bases and 3 bases, in that order; junction bases with no gene match: 2. Germline V lookup: CDR1 SGHTA, CDR2 FQGTGA. The CDR3 is 15 amino acids. The chain's CDR3 is CASSSGLAGYNEQFF. DNA for the CDR3: TGTGCCAGCAGCTCAGGACTAGCGGGCTACAATGAGCAGTTCTTC.

V is TRBV4-1 and J is TRBJ2-2; D not resolved. From germline, CDR1 is MGHRA and CDR2 YSYEKL. The ends were cut back, 2 bases at V and 4 bases at J, with 11 bases in the middle. This CDR3 is built from 15 residues. CDR3 sequence: CASSQIPESTGELFF. The CDR3 DNA reads as TGCGCCAGCAGCCAAATACCTGAGAGCACCGGGGAGCTGTTTTTT.

By sample fraction, this clone is medium-sized. The chain has TRBV5-4 and TRBJ1-3, with 11 bases lining up with TRBD1. Per germline, CDR1 SGHNT and CDR2 YYREEE (reference sequence). The junction had 5 bases not matched to a gene; V was cut back by 4 bases and J by 8 bases. The CDR3 extends over 14 amino acids. Here the CDR3 reads CASSQGQGVDTIYF. DNA of the CDR3: TGTGCCAGCAGCCAGGGACAGGGGGTAGACACCATATATTTT.

The chain recombines TRBV19 with TRBJ2-7; D is unclear. This CDR3 is 14 amino acids long. Looked up from germline, CDR1 is LNHDA and CDR2 is SQIVND (reference sequence). V was shortened by 5 bases and J by 0 bases, with 11 bases between the two germline ends. DNA of the CDR3: TGTGCCAGTAGTCCGTCAGGAAACTCCTACGAGCAGTACTTC. Encoded protein: CASSPSGNSYEQYF. The complete variable domain, with remaining parts taken from reference TRBV19 and TRBJ2-7, reads DGGITQSPKYLFRKEGQNVTLSCEQNLNHDAMYWYRQDPGQGLRLIYYSQIVNDFQKGDIAEGYSVSREKKESFPLTVTSAQKNPTAFYLCASSPSGNSYEQYFGPGTRLTVT.

The chain recombines TRBV4-1 with TRBJ2-3, with TRBD1 matching over 9 bases. V gave up 5 bases and J gave up 5 bases; unmatched junction bases: 8. The germline CDR1 and CDR2 sequences are MGHRA and YSYEKL. The CDR3 is 15 residues long. The CDR3 loop is CASSMGQGHLDTQYF. The CDR3, as DNA: TGCGCCAGCAGCATGGGACAGGGCCATCTAGATACGCAGTATTTT.

The count of this clone is one. The chain has TRBV19 and TRBJ2-5, with a tentative D call TRBD1 (6 bases). The CDR3 sequence is 14 residues long. From germline, CDR1 is LNHDA and CDR2 SQIVND (reference sequence). Trimming removed 4 bases at V and 11 bases at J, with 20 bases between. The CDR3 spells CASSTPGQELEQYF. In nucleotides, the CDR3 is TGTGCCAGTAGTACACCGGGACAAGAGTTAGAGCAGTACTTC.

This chain links TRBV29-1 with TRBJ2-1; D is perhaps TRBD2 (5 bases). Trimming removed 3 bases at V and 0 bases at J, with 15 bases between. Germline loops: CDR1 SQVTM, CDR2 ANQGSEA. The length of the CDR3 is 16 residues. The CDR3 sequence is CSVDLGGGRSYNEQFF. DNA for the CDR3: TGCAGCGTTGATCTTGGAGGCGGGCGCTCCTACAATGAGCAGTTCTTC.

This chain uses TRBV27 with TRBJ2-1, with 10 bases identical to TRBD2. Germline CDR1 is MNHEY and CDR2 is SMNVEV (reference sequence). This CDR3 region has 13 residues. Trimming cost V 11 bases and J 7 bases; bases outside gene matches: 8. Here the CDR3 DNA reads TGTGCCGCATCTAGCGGGAGTTTTAATGAGCAGTTCTTC. Protein: CAASSGSFNEQFF.